This is a list of T cell receptor beta chains from one sample in a study of T cell repertoires in cytomegalovirus infection. One entry per CDR3 protein, called by TCRdb with MiXCR from the reads. The sample has around 85,000 distinct CDR3 sequences; about 45% are singletons. Antigens of these TCRs are unknown. This sample comprised CD8+ T cells from cultured PBMCs, obtained from culture after CMV antigen stimulation. The receptors shown here come from a human donor in good health (CMV status not recorded). Some clones in this sample may be carry-over from other donors' samples. Each CDR3 is given with its conserved first and last residue. The D gene is left open where the match is weak.

TRBV6-1	TRBJ1-1	-	CASSEAPRENTEAFF
TRBV5-5	TRBJ1-1	-	CASSPGHKAYTEAFF
TRBV19	TRBJ2-1	TRBD1	CASSPDRAGFDEQFF
TRBV4-2	TRBJ2-2	TRBD2	CASSQLLLAGGRDTGELFF
TRBV11-1	TRBJ2-1	-	CASSLVYRLTGYNEQFF
TRBV7-9	TRBJ1-5	-	CASSSGDGRNQPQHF
TRBV28	TRBJ2-3	TRBD1	CASSLARTGERTDTQYF
TRBV11-2	TRBJ1-1	-	CASSFYRVYTEAFF
TRBV10-3	TRBJ1-1	-	CAINIDKKGNTEAFF
TRBV7-2	TRBJ1-3	-	CASSLGQLSRNTIYF
TRBV12-3/TRBV12-4	TRBJ2-7	-	CASSPPGPYEQYF
TRBV7-8	TRBJ2-3	-	CASSLETGAQYF
TRBV6-1	TRBJ2-7	-	CASTLRDRSYEQYF
TRBV7-2	TRBJ2-5	TRBD2	CASSWGLAGGQETQYF
TRBV28	TRBJ2-3	TRBD2	CASSFPAGGRTDTQYF
TRBV2	TRBJ2-7	TRBD1	CASRVPSGTVTYEQYF
TRBV12-3/TRBV12-4	TRBJ2-7	-	CASGVGGYEQYF
TRBV4-1	TRBJ2-3	TRBD2	CASSPLGLAGITDTQYF
TRBV5-1	TRBJ1-2	-	CASSLDGGSYGYTF
TRBV27	TRBJ2-2	-	CASSLRGPLTGELFF
TRBV27	TRBJ2-3	-	CASSLFAGATLGADTQYF
TRBV14	TRBJ2-7	TRBD1	CASSQVGTDNYEQYF
TRBV20-1	TRBJ1-5	-	CGDQPQHF
TRBV7-2	TRBJ2-7	-	CASSFRDGTYEQYF